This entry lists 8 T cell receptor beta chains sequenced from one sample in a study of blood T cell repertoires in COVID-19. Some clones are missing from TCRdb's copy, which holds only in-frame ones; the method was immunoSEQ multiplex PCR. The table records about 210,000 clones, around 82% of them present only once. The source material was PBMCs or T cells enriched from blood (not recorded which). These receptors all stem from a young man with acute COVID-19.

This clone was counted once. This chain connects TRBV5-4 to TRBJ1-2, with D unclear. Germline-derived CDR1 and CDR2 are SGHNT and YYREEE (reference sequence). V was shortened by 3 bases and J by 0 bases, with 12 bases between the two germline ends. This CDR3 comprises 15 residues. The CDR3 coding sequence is TGTGCCAGCAGCTCTCTAGAGGGATCTAACTATGGCTACACCTTC. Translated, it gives CASSSLEGSNYGYTF.

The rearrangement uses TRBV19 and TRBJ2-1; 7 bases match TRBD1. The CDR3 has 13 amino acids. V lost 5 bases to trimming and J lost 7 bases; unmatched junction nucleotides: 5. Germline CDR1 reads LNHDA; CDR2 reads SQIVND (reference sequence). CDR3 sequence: CASSQTGFNEQFF. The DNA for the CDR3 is TGTGCCAGTAGTCAGACAGGGTTTAATGAGCAGTTCTTC.

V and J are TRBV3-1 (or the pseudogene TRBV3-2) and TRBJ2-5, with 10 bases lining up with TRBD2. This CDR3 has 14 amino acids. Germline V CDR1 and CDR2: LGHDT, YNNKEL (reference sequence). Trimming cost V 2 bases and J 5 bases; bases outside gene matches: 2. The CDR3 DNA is TGTGCCAGCAGCCAACTAGCGGGGGAGGAGACCCAGTACTTC. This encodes CASSQLAGEETQYF.

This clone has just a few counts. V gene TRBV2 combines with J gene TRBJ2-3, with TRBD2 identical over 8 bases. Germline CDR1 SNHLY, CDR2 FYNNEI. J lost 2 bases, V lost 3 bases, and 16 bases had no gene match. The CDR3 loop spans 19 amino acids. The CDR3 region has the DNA TGTGCCAGCAGTGATGGGAGCACTCCGGGGGGGGCCGCCACAGATACGCAGTATTTT. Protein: CASSDGSTPGGAATDTQYF.

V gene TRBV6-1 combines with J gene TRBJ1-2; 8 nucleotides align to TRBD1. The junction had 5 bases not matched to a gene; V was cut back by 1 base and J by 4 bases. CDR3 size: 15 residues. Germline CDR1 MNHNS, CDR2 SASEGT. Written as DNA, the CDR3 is TGTGCCAGCAGTGAAGTGCAGGGGGCCTCCTATGGCTACACCTTC. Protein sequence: CASSEVQGASYGYTF.

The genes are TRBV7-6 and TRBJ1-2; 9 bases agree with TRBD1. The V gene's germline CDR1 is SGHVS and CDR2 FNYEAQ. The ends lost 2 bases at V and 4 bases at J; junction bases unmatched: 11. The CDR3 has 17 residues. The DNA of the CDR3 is TGTGCCAGCAGCTTATTCGCGGGACAGGGCTCGGGCTATGGCTACACCTTC. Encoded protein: CASSLFAGQGSGYGYTF.

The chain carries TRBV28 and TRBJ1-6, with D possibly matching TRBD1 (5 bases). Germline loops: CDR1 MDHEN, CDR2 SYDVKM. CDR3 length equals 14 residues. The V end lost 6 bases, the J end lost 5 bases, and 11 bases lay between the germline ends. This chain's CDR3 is CASRPRGDNSPLHF. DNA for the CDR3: TGTGCCAGCAGACCGCGGGGGGATAATTCACCCCTCCACTTT.

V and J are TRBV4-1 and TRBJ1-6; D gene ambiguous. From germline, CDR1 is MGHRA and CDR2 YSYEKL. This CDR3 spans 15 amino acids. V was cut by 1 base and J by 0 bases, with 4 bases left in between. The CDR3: CASSQGSSYNSPLHF. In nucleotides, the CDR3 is TGCGCCAGCAGCCAAGGGAGCTCCTATAATTCACCCCTCCACTTT.